The source of this T cell receptor (beta chain) is a study of T cells after yellow fever vaccination. Via MiXCR, TCRdb re-called the 5' RACE reads, giving one row per CDR3 protein. The table includes around 320,000 distinct CDR3 sequences, around 9.3% detected once. The junction had 5 bases not matched to a gene; V was cut back by 0 bases and J by 5 bases. From germline, CDR1 is SGHTA and CDR2 FQGTGA. The CDR3 runs to 15 residues. Here the sequenced sample was CD4+ T cells sorted from PBMCs, taken 5 days after the yellow fever booster vaccination. The sequence derives from a young man who received the YFV17D yellow fever vaccine. The chain couples TRBV7-3 to TRBJ2-7; 9 bases map to TRBD1. The CDR3, as DNA: TGTGCCAGCAGCTTAACAGGGACAGGGTCCAACGAGCAGTACTTC. Translated: CASSLTGTGSNEQYF. The full variable domain, completed using reference TRBV7-3 and TRBJ2-7, is GAGVSQTPSNKVTEKGKYVELRCDPISGHTALYWYRQSLGQGPEFLIYFQGTGAADDSGLPNDRFFAVRPEGSVSTLKIQRTERGDSAVYLCASSLTGTGSNEQYFGPGTRLTVT.